The entry below describes one TCR beta chain. Using immunoSEQ multiplex PCR, the repertoire was profiled, and TCRdb retains in-frame clones only, with some absent. The sample includes 400,000 to 450,000 clones, 80% to 95% of them seen just once. These data come from a study of Ad26.COV2.S vaccination and SARS-CoV-2 variants. V lost 0 bases, J lost 4 bases, and 6 bases stayed unmatched. The germline CDR1 and CDR2 sequences are MNHEY and SVGEGT. The CDR3 loop spans 16 amino acids. Specified treatment: 15 to 20 received Ad26.COV2.S at low or high dose, single or two shots; about 5 received placebo; per-sample allocation not given. Sampling was performed 63 days after the first vaccine or placebo injection. Vaccine was an Ad26 vector expressing Wuhan-strain SARS-CoV-2 spike.

This receptor was taken from a person between 18 and 65 years old who received the Ad26.COV2.S COVID-19 vaccine or a placebo. The V and J genes are TRBV6-2 or TRBV6-3 and TRBJ2-3; 8 bases are a match to TRBD2. The input for sequencing was peripheral blood, taken in a trial of Ad26.COV2.S vaccine versus placebo. The CDR3 DNA sequence: TGTGCCAGCAGTTACTCGAGGCTAGCGGGCCCAGATACGCAGTATTTT. The encoded protein is CASSYSRLAGPDTQYF.